The 4 T cell receptor beta chains given below trace back to one sample, sequenced in a study of cytomegalovirus exposure and HLA in healthy donors (dated by TCRdb to 2015 to 2018). Library preparation was by the immunoSEQ multiplex PCR assay. The multiplex PCR relied on a mix of 60 forward primers for TCR Vbeta segments and 13 reverse primers for TCR Jbeta segments. TCRdb obtained this table from immuneACCESS and retained in-frame rearrangements with V and J assigned. These tables miss some clones; where compared with another copy, unresolved V genes account for less than half of the shortfall, and the remainder is unexplained. The sample contains approximately 100,000 clones, around 70% of them found a single time. Of the sample, approximately 11% falls within the top ten clones. Material: PBMCs. Receptors originate from a man between 40 and 49 years old in good health and CMV-seropositive.

The chain couples TRBV27 to TRBJ2-2, with D uncertain. This CDR3 is built from 14 residues. The ends were cut back, 6 bases at V and 1 base at J, with 9 bases in the middle. CDR1 is MNHEY and CDR2 is SMNVEV in the germline V gene (reference sequence). CDR3 in DNA: TGTGCCAGCAGCCTGACTGGGAACACCGGGGAGCTGTTTTTT. The encoded protein is CASSLTGNTGELFF.

Only a few counts were recorded for this clone. The chain links TRBV10-1 to TRBJ2-3; 8 bases map to TRBD2. Germline loops: CDR1 WNHNN, CDR2 SYGVQD (reference sequence). The CDR3 consists of 16 residues. V dropped 0 bases and J dropped 0; count of bases not matched to a gene: 2. The CDR3 sequence is CASSESASGSTDTQYF. The CDR3 nucleotides are TGCGCCAGCAGTGAGTCGGCTAGCGGGAGCACAGATACGCAGTATTTT.

The chain carries TRBV4-3 and TRBJ2-2, with TRBD1 matching over 8 bases. Germline V gene lookup returns CDR1 LGHNA and CDR2 YSLEER. With 6 bases clipped from V and 6 bases from J, the junction kept 6 bases outside the gene matches. The CDR3 contains 14 residues. The chain's CDR3 is CASRSGQGPGELFF. The CDR3 bases are TGCGCCAGCAGATCAGGACAGGGACCCGGGGAGCTGTTTTTT.

There are a few counts of this clone. The rearrangement links TRBV6-6 to TRBJ1-4; 8 bases agree with TRBD1. The CDR3 spans 15 residues. Germline V gene sequence: CDR1 MNHNY, CDR2 SVGAGI (reference sequence). Trimming cost V 5 bases and J 4 bases; bases outside gene matches: 6. The CDR3 DNA reads as TGTGCCAGCAGTCCTACAGGGGGTGGTAATGAAAAACTGTTTTTT. Amino acid sequence: CASSPTGGGNEKLFF.